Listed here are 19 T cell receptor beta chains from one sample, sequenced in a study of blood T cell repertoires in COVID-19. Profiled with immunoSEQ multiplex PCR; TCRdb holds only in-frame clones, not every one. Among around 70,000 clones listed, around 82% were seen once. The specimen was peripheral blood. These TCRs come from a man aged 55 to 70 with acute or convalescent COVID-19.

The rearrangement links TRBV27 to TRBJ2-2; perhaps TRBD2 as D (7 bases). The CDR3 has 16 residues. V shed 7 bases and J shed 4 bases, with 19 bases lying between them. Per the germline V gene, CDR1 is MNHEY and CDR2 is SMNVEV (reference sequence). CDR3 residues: CASTLWGGPSTGELFF. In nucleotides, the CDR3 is TGTGCCAGCACCCTCTGGGGGGGGCCTAGCACCGGGGAGCTGTTTTTT.

CDR3 nucleotide sequence: TGTGCCAGCAGCTCCCTACAGGGCTACACCTTC. It specifies CASSSLQGYTF. The V gene is TRBV11-2, the J gene TRBJ1-2, with unresolved D. CDR3 length: 11 amino acids. Germline V CDR1 and CDR2: SGHAT, FQNNGV. V lost 4 bases and J lost 8, with 8 bases in between.

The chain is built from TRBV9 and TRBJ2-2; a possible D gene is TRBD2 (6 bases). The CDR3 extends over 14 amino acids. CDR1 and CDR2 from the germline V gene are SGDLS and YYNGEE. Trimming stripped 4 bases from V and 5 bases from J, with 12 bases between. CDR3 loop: CASSRDGGTGELFF. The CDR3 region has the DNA TGTGCCAGCAGCCGAGACGGGGGAACCGGGGAGCTGTTTTTT. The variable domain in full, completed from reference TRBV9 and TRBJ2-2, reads DSGVTQTPKHLITATGQRVTLRCSPRSGDLSVYWYQQSLDQGLQFLIQYYNGEERAKGNILERFSAQQFPDLHSELNLSSLELGDSALYFCASSRDGGTGELFFGEGSRLTVL.

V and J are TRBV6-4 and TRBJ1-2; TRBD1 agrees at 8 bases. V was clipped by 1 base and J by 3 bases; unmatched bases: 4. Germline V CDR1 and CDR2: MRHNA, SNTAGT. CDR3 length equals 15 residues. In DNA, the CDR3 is TGTGCCAGCAGTGACTGGACAGGGAGGTACTATGGCTACACCTTC. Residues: CASSDWTGRYYGYTF.

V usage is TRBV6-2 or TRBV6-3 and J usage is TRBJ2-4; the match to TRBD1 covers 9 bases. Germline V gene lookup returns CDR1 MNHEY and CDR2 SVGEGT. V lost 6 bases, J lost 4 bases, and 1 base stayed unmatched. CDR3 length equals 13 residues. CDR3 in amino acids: CASSGTGKNIQYF. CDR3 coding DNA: TGTGCCAGCAGCGGGACAGGGAAAAACATTCAGTACTTC.

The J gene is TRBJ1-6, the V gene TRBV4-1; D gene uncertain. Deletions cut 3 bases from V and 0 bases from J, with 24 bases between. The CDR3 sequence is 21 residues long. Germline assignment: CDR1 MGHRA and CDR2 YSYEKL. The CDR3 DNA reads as TGCGCCAGCAGCCAGGCGGGCGCGGCAGGTGGATCCTACTCCTATAATTCACCCCTCCACTTT. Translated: CASSQAGAAGGSYSYNSPLHF.

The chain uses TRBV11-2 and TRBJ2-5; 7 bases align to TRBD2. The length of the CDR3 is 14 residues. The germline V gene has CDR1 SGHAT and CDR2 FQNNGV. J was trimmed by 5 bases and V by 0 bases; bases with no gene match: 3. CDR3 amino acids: CASSLEFGGETQYF. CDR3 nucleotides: TGTGCCAGCAGCTTAGAGTTCGGGGGGGAGACCCAGTACTTC.

This CDR3 reads CASSLLGQARNTEAFF. Here the CDR3 DNA reads TGTGCCAGCAGCCTACTGGGGCAGGCTAGGAACACTGAAGCTTTCTTT. The gene calls are TRBV28 and TRBJ1-1, with D perhaps matching TRBD1 (5 bases). This CDR3 region has 16 residues. Germline assignment: CDR1 MDHEN and CDR2 SYDVKM. The V end lost 6 bases, the J end lost 1 base, and 18 bases lay between the germline ends.

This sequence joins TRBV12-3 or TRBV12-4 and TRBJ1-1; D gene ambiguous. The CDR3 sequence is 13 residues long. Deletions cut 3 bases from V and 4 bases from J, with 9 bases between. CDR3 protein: CASSFAPGTEAFF. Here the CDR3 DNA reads TGTGCCAGCAGTTTTGCCCCCGGCACTGAAGCTTTCTTT.

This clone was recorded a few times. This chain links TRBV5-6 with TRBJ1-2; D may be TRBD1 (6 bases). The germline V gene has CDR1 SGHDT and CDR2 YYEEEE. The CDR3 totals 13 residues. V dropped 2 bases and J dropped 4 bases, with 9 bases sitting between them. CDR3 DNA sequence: TGTGCCAGCAGCTTAGGACAGCTCTATGGCTACACCTTC. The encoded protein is CASSLGQLYGYTF.

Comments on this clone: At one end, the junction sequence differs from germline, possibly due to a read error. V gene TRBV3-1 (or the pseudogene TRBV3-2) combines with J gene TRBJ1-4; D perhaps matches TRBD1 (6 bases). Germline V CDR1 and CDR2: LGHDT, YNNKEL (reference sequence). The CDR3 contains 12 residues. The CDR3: CASSPWQGPLRF. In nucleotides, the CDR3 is TGTGCCAGCAGTCCTTGGCAGGGGCCCCTTCGTTTT.

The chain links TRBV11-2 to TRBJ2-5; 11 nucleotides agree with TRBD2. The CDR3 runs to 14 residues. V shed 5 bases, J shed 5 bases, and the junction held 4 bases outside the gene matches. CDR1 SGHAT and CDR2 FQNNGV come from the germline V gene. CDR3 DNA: TGTGCCAGCAGCCGTAGCGGGGGGGTGGAGACCCAGTACTTC. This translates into CASSRSGGVETQYF.

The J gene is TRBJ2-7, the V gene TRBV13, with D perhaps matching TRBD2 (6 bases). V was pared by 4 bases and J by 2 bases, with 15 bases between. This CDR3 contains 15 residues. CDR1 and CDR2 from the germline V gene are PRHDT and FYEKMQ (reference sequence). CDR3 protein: CASSSFNGGAYEQYV. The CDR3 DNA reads TGTGCCAGCAGCTCCTTTAACGGAGGGGCCTACGAGCAGTACGTC.

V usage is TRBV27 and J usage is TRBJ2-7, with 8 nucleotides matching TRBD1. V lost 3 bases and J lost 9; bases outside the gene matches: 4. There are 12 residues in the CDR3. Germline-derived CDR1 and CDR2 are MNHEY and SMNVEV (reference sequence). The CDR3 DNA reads TGTGCCAGCAGTTTGGGACAGGAGGTGCAGTACTTC. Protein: CASSLGQEVQYF.

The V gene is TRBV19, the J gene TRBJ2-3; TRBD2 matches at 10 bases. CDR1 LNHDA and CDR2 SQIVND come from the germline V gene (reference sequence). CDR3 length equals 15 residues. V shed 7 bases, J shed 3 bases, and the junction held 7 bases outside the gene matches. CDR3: CASTLAGVATDTQYF. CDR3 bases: TGTGCCAGTACCCTAGCGGGGGTCGCGACAGATACGCAGTATTTT.

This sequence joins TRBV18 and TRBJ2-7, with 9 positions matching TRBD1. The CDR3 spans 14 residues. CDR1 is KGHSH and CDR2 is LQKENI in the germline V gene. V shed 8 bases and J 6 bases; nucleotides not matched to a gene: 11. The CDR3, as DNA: TGTGCCAGCGCCCCGGGACAGGGTTTCGGCGAGCAGTACTTC. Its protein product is CASAPGQGFGEQYF.

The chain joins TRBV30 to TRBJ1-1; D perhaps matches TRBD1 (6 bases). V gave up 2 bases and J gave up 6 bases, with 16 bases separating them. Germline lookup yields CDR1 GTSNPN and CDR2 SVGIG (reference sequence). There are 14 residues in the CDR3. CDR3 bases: TGTGCCTGGAGTTCGGGGGGGCGCGGAGCTGAAGCTTTCTTT. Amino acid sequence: CAWSSGGRGAEAFF.

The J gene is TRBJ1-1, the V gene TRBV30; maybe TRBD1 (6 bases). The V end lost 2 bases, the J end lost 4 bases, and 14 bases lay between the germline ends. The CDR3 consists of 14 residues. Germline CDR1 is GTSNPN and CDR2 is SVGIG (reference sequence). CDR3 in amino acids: CAWSLSGGGTEAFF. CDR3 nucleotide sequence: TGTGCCTGGAGTCTCTCGGGGGGCGGCACTGAAGCTTTCTTT.

CDR3 amino acids: CASSLAHRFYEQYV. Written as DNA, the CDR3 is TGTGCCAGCAGCTTAGCCCACAGGTTTTACGAGCAGTACGTC. The chain links TRBV7-8 to TRBJ2-7; TRBD1 might be the D (5 bases). Looked up from germline, CDR1 is SGHVS and CDR2 is FQNEAQ. The CDR3 runs to 14 residues. V was pared by 0 bases and J by 4 bases, with 10 bases between.